This T cell receptor beta chain was captured in a study of identical twins. CDR1 is LGHDT and CDR2 is YNNKEL in the germline V gene (reference sequence). Unmatched junction bases numbered 4, after V lost 2 bases and J lost 3 bases. This CDR3 contains 14 residues. It was template switching that added a universal primer site, and there were unique molecular identifiers on the cDNA. MiXCR, run by TCRdb on the 5' RACE reads, gives a single entry per CDR3 protein. The data hold some 260,000 distinct CDR3 sequences, with more than 13% observed a single time. Every donor was a healthy Caucasian. The sequenced sample was memory (CD45RO+) T cells sorted from blood. This chain uses TRBV3-1 with TRBJ2-7, with 7 bases lining up with TRBD1. This sequence originates from a young woman in good health. The CDR3 sequence is CASSQPGTVYEQYF. Here the CDR3 DNA reads TGTGCCAGCAGCCAACCCGGGACAGTCTACGAGCAGTACTTC.